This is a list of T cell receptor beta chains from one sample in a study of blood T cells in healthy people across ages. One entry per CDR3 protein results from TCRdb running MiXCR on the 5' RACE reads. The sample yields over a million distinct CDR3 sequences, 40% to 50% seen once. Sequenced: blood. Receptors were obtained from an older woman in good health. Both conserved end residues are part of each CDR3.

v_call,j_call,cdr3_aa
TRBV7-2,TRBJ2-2,CASSSTPGLGPGELFF
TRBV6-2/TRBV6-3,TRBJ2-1,CASSLYGASSYNEQFF
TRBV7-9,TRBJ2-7,CASSLVGAYEQYF
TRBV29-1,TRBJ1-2,CSGAAGLNYGYTF
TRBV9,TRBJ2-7,CASSVVALSSEQYF
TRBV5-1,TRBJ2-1,CASSITSVPEQFF
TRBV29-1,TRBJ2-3,CSVAWISGREGNTQYF
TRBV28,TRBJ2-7,CASSFPTTPGQGNYEQYF
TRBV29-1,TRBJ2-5,CSVLDDRVGETQYF
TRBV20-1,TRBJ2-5,CSAPLARPAETQYF
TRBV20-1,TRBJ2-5,CSASPDAAGGPSGTQYF
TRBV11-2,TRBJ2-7,CASSFGQGRSYEQYF
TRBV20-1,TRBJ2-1,CSALAGGIGNEQFF
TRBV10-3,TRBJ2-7,CAISAGEGGYEQYF
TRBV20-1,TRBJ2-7,CSARGLAGGGPVQETPYF
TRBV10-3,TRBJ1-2,CAISASTAGGYGYTF
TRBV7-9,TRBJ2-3,CASSLHRADTDTQYF
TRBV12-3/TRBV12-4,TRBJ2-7,CASSSRRDTPVQYF
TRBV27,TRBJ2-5,CASSPPGGGETQYF
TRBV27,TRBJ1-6,CASRGGAHSPLHF
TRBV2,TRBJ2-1,CASSGVGGGGSSYNEQFF
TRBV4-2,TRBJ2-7,CASSQTTSGSSYEQYF
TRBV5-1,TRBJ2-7,CASKGSSGTASLEQYF
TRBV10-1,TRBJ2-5,CTRLAAQETQYF
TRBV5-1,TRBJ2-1,CASCPVTSGVNEQFF
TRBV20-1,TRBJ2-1,CSADLAGLYNEQFF
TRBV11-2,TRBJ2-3,CASSLPGLLAEAALSTDTQYF
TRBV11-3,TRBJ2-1,CASSSGGASGRNNEQFF
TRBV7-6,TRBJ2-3,CASSAQPEQRSGTQYF
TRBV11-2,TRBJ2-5,CASRSTSGRAGRGTQYF
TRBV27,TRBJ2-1,CASSFFSEQFF
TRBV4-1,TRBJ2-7,CASSQLRTSGAYEQYF
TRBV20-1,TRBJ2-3,CRPGEGTLRTDTQYF
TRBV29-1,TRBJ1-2,CSVGPGVLDYGYTF
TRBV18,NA,CASSPFSPGGLRETQYF
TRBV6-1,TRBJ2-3,CASRPRLDSGGSTDTQYF
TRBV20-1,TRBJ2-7,CSAYRTSGSYEQYF
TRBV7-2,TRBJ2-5,CASSLTPSETQYF
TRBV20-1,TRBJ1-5,CSASIPQTAGGDQPQHF
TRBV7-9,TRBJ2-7,CASSLGDRTGAYEQYF
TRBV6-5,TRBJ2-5,CASSTLGLAEETQYF
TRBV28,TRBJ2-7,CASSLAAAGAHEQYF
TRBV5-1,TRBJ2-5,CASSLEGVGREQYF
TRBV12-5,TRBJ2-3,CASGRQGAGTDTQYF
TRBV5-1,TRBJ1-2,CASSPRGDSVNYGYTF
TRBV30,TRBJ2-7,CAWRPTSGSVYEQYF
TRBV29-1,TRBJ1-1,CSVGVGRGGTEAFF
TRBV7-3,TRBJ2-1,CASSPGTSGAFYNEQFF
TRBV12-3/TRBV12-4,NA,CASSLEYWLDEQYF
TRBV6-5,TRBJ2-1,CASSYDFTGGYYNEQFF
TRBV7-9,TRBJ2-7,CASSLVGNYEQYF
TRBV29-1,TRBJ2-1,CSVEAGSSYNEQFF
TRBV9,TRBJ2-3,CASSAGDTTDTQYF
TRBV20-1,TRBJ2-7,CSASQVIAYEQYF
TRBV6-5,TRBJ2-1,CASSYSLLAPRDEQFF
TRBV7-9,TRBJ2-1,CASSPLPTPGARPYNEQFF
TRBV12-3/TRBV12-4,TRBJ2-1,CASSRLAGSYEQFF
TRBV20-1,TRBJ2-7,CSARAVSSYEQYF